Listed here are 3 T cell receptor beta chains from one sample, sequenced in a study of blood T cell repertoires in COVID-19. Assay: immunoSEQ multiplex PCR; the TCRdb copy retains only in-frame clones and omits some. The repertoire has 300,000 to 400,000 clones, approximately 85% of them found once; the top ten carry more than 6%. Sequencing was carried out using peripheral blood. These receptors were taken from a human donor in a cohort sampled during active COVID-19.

This CDR3 is CAAGSGQGMNGELFF. In nucleotides, the CDR3 is TGTGCCGCCGGATCCGGACAGGGGATGAACGGGGAGCTGTTTTTT. The chain combines TRBV2 with TRBJ2-2; 9 nucleotides match TRBD1. The length of the CDR3 is 15 residues. Per germline, CDR1 SNHLY and CDR2 FYNNEI. V shed 11 bases and J 7 bases; nucleotides not matched to a gene: 14.

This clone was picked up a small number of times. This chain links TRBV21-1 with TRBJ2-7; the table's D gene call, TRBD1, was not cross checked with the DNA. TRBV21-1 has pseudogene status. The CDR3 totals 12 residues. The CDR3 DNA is TGTGCCAGCAGCAAGAGACAATACGAGCAGTACTTC. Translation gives CASSKRQYEQYF.

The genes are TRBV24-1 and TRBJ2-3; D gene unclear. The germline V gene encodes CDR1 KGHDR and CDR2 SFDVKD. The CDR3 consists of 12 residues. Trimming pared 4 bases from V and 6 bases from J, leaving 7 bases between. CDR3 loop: CATSDPFDTQYF. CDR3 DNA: TGTGCCACCAGTGACCCATTTGATACGCAGTATTTT.